Below, 10 T cell receptor beta chains from the same sample are listed, as sequenced in a study of early stage breast cancer tumors. Clones were sequenced by immunoSEQ multiplex PCR, and TCRdb holds only the in-frame ones, with some missing. The sample records 25,000 to 30,000 clones, 72% being singletons. The sequenced material came from blood. The receptor set was obtained from a person aged 45-60 years with breast cancer.

The gene calls are TRBV2 and TRBJ2-1; unclear D gene. Trimming took off 2 bases at V and 2 bases at J, with 7 bases between the two ends. This CDR3 is 14 amino acids long. Germline values: CDR1 SNHLY, CDR2 FYNNEI. The CDR3 loop reads CASSELVTYNEQFF. In nucleotides, the CDR3 is TGTGCCAGCAGTGAACTAGTGACCTACAATGAGCAGTTCTTC.

This clone has only one observation. J is TRBJ1-2 and V is TRBV5-1, with a possible D match to TRBD1 (5 bases). V was pared by 7 bases and J by 5 bases, with 21 bases between. The CDR3 has 15 residues. The germline V gene encodes CDR1 SGHRS and CDR2 YFSETQ. The CDR3 protein is CASARTVGGDYGYTF. CDR3 DNA sequence: TGCGCCAGCGCCCGGACGGTCGGAGGGGATTATGGCTACACCTTC.

This rearrangement joins TRBV30 to TRBJ1-1; weak D call: TRBD1 (5 bases). Germline lookup yields CDR1 GTSNPN and CDR2 SVGIG (reference sequence). The CDR3 is 14 residues long. V lost 3 bases to trimming and J lost 1 base, with 12 bases between them. CDR3: CAWRLLDRNTEAFF. DNA for the CDR3: TGTGCCTGGAGATTACTAGACAGGAACACTGAAGCTTTCTTT.

Only a few counts were recorded for this clone. The chain carries TRBV19 and TRBJ1-1; D is perhaps TRBD1 (5 bases). Germline CDR1 LNHDA, CDR2 SQIVND (reference sequence). Trimming cost V 3 bases and J 2 bases, with 19 bases left between them. This CDR3 is 17 amino acids long. Here the CDR3 DNA reads TGTGCCAGTAGTATCTTCCCCCGGGGGTCTGTAAACACTGAAGCTTTCTTT. Residues: CASSIFPRGSVNTEAFF.

The chain couples TRBV9 to TRBJ2-3, with 12 bases fitting TRBD1. V lost 4 bases to trimming and J lost 1 base; unmatched junction nucleotides: 13. Per the germline V gene, CDR1 is SGDLS and CDR2 is YYNGEE. The CDR3 sequence is 19 residues long. CDR3: CASSTGQGAPSRGTDTQYF. The DNA for the CDR3 is TGTGCCAGCAGCACGGGACAGGGGGCGCCGTCCAGGGGCACAGATACGCAGTATTTT. Full variable domain (rest looked up from reference TRBV9 and TRBJ2-3): DSGVTQTPKHLITATGQRVTLRCSPRSGDLSVYWYQQSLDQGLQFLIQYYNGEERAKGNILERFSAQQFPDLHSELNLSSLELGDSALYFCASSTGQGAPSRGTDTQYFGPGTRLTVL.

In its sample, this clone was seen a few times. The rearrangement uses TRBV7-8 and TRBJ2-1; no clear D. V was cut by 7 bases and J by 2 bases, with 18 bases left in between. This CDR3 has 16 residues. Germline values: CDR1 SGHVS, CDR2 FQNEAQ. CDR3 in amino acids: CASTPAPPGPYNEQFF. CDR3 coding DNA: TGTGCCAGCACCCCAGCCCCCCCCGGGCCCTACAATGAGCAGTTCTTC.

V and J are TRBV4-1 and TRBJ1-1, with 8 bases matching TRBD1. J lost 7 bases, V lost 2 bases, and 15 bases had no gene match. The germline gives CDR1 MGHRA, CDR2 YSYEKL. CDR3 size: 17 residues. The CDR3 coding sequence is TGCGCCAGCAGCCAAACCCGGGGGGACAGGATAGTAGGTGAAGCTTTCTTT. As protein: CASSQTRGDRIVGEAFF.

V is TRBV11-2 and J is TRBJ2-7, with 9 bases matching TRBD2. V trimming: 5 bases; J trimming: 5 bases; junction bases outside the gene matches: 7. This CDR3 is built from 14 residues. Looked up from germline, CDR1 is SGHAT and CDR2 is FQNNGV. CDR3 region: CASSLSGSSNEQYF. CDR3 DNA sequence: TGTGCCAGCAGCCTTAGCGGGAGTTCCAACGAGCAGTACTTC.

This clone is a singleton in its sample. The rearrangement links TRBV19 to TRBJ2-3; TRBD2 is a possible D gene (5 bases). CDR3 length: 14 residues. Germline values: CDR1 LNHDA, CDR2 SQIVND (reference sequence). V was cut by 1 base and J by 0 bases, with 5 bases left in between. CDR3 sequence: CASSIGTSTDTQYF. CDR3 nucleotide sequence: TGTGCCAGTAGTATAGGGACTAGCACAGATACGCAGTATTTT. The entire variable domain, with the rest obtained from reference TRBV19 and TRBJ2-3, is as follows: DGGITQSPKYLFRKEGQNVTLSCEQNLNHDAMYWYRQDPGQGLRLIYYSQIVNDFQKGDIAEGYSVSREKKESFPLTVTSAQKNPTAFYLCASSIGTSTDTQYFGPGTRLTVL.

The chain joins TRBV10-1 to TRBJ1-2; D not resolved. Germline values: CDR1 WNHNN, CDR2 SYGVQD (reference sequence). V lost 2 bases and J 1 base, leaving 5 bases between the germline ends. The CDR3 consists of 13 residues. In nucleotides, the CDR3 is TGCGCCAGCAGTGAGGACCTTAACTATGGCTACACCTTC. Translated, it gives CASSEDLNYGYTF.